This T cell receptor beta chain is from a study of cytomegalovirus exposure and HLA in healthy donors. This clone was recorded a few times. It was with 60 Vbeta and 13 Jbeta primers that the PCR ran. Clones were sequenced by immunoSEQ multiplex PCR, and TCRdb holds only the in-frame ones, with some missing. The sample records about 120,000 clones, roughly 63% being singletons. CDR1 is SEHNR, CDR2 FQNEAQ, per germline (reference sequence). J lost 4 bases, V lost 0 bases, and 7 bases had no gene match. The CDR3 is made up of 17 amino acids. The sequenced sample consisted of PBMCs. The rearrangement joins TRBV7-9 to TRBJ2-3, with 10 bases that match TRBD2. The receptor was derived from a man aged 30 to 45 in good health and CMV-seropositive. In DNA form, the CDR3 reads TGTGCCAGCAGCTTAGCGCAAAATAGCGGGAGGCCAGATACGCAGTATTTT. Amino acid sequence: CASSLAQNSGRPDTQYF.